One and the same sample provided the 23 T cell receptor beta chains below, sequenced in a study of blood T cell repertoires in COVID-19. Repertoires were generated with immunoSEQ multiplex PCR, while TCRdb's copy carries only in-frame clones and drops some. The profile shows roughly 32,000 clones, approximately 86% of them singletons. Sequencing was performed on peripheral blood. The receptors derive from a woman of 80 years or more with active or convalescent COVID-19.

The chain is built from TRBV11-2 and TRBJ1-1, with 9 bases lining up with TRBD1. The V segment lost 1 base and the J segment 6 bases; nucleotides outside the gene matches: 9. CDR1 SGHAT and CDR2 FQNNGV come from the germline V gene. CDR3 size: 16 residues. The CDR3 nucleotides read TGTGCCAGCAGCTTAGTTTCAGGGACAGGGTACGCTGAAGCTTTCTTT. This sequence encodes CASSLVSGTGYAEAFF.

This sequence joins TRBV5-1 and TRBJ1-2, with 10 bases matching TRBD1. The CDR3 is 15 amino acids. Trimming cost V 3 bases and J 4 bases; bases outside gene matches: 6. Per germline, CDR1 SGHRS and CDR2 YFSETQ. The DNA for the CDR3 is TGCGCCAGCAGCTGGGGACAGGGGATATCCTATGGCTACACCTTC. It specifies CASSWGQGISYGYTF.

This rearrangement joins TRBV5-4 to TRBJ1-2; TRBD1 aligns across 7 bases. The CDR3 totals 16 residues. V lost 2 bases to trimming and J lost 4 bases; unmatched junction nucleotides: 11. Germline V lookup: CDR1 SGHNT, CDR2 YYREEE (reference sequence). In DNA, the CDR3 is TGTGCCAGCAGCTTTGGCACGAAGGGGGCAATCTATGGCTACACCTTC. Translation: CASSFGTKGAIYGYTF.

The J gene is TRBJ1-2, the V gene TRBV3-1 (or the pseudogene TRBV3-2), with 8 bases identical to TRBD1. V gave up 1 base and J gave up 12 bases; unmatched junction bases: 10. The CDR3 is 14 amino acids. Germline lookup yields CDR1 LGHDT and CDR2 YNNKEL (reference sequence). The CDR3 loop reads CASSQGTGSEENTF. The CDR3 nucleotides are TGTGCCAGCAGCCAAGGGACAGGGTCCGAGGAGAACACCTTC.

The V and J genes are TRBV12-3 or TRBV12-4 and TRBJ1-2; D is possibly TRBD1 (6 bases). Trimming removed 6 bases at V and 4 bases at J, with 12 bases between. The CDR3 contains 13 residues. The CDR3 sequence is CASRNTGSYGYTF. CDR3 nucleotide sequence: TGTGCCAGCAGAAATACAGGGAGCTATGGCTACACCTTC.

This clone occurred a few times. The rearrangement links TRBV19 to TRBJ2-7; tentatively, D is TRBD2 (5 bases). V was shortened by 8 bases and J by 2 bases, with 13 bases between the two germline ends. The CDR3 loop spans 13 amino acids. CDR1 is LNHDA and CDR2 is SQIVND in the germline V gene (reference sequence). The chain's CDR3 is CASQPDGTYEQYF. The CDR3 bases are TGTGCCAGTCAGCCAGACGGGACCTACGAGCAGTACTTC. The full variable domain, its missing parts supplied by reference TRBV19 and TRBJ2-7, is DGGITQSPKYLFRKEGQNVTLSCEQNLNHDAMYWYRQDPGQGLRLIYYSQIVNDFQKGDIAEGYSVSREKKESFPLTVTSAQKNPTAFYLCASQPDGTYEQYFGPGTRLTVT.

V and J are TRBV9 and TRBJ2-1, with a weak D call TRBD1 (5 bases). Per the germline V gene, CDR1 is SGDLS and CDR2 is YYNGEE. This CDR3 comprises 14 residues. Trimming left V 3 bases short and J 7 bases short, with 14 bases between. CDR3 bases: TGTGCCAGCAGCGCCCCAGGTAACAGGAATGAGCAGTTCTTC. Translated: CASSAPGNRNEQFF.

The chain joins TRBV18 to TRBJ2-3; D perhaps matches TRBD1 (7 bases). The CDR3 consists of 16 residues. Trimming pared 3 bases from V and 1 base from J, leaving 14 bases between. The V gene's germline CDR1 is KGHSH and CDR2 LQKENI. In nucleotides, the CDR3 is TGTGCCAGCTCACCCTTTCAGGGGGGCGGCACAGATACGCAGTATTTT. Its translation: CASSPFQGGGTDTQYF.

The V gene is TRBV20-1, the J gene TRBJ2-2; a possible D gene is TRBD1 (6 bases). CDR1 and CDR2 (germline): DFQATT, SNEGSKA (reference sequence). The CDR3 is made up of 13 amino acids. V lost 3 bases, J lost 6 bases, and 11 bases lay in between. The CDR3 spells CSASSRGAGELFF. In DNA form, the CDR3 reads TGCAGTGCTAGTTCCAGGGGCGCCGGGGAGCTGTTTTTT.

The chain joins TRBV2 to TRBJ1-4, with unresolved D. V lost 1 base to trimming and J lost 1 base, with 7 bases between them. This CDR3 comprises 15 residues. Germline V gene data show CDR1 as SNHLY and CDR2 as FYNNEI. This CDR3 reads CASSEGGKTNEKLFF. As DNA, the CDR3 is TGTGCCAGCAGTGAAGGAGGGAAAACTAATGAAAAACTGTTTTTT.

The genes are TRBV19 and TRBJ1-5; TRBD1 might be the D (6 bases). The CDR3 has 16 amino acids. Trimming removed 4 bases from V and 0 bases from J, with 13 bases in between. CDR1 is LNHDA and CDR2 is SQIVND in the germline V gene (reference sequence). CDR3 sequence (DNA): TGTGCCAGTAGTACTCAACAGGGAGATAGCAATCAGCCCCAGCATTTT. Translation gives CASSTQQGDSNQPQHF.

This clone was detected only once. As DNA, the CDR3 is TGTGCCAGCAGCCAAGGTAGCGGGGGCCCTCGCACAGATACGCAGTATTTT. Translation: CASSQGSGGPRTDTQYF. The chain is built from TRBV3-1 (or the pseudogene TRBV3-2) and TRBJ2-3, with 9 bases fitting TRBD2. Trimming at V came to 1 base and at J to 1 base, leaving 6 bases not matched to a gene. Germline assignment: CDR1 LGHDT and CDR2 YNNKEL (reference sequence). The CDR3 consists of 17 residues.

In DNA form, the CDR3 reads TGTGCCAGCAGTGTCGGGGGGGCTAACACCGGGGAGCTGTTTTTT. Translating gives CASSVGGANTGELFF. This chain uses TRBV2 with TRBJ2-2, with 8 bases that match TRBD2. After removal of 4 bases from V and 2 bases from J, the junction contained 3 bases not matched to a gene. The CDR3 is made up of 15 amino acids. Germline CDR1 SNHLY, CDR2 FYNNEI.

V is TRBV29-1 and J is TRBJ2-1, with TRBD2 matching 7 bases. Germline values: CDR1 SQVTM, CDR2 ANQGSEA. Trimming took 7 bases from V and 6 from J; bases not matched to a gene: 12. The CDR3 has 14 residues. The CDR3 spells CSAGRSGVSNEQFF. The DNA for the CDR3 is TGCAGCGCGGGCCGGAGCGGGGTAAGCAATGAGCAGTTCTTC.

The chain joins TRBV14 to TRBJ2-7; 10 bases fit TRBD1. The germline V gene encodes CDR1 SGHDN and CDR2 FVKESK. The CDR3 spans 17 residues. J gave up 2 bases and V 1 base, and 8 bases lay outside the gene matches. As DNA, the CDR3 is TGTGCCAGCAGCCAAGTTAGGGACAGGGGACCCGCCTACGAGCAGTACTTC. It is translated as CASSQVRDRGPAYEQYF.

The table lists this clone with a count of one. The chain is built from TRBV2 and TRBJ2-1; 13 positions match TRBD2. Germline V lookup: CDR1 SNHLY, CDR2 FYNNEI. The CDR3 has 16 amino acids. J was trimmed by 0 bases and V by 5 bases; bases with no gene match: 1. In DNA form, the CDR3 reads TGTGCCAGCAGTCGACTAGCGGGGGGCTCCTACAATGAGCAGTTCTTC. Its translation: CASSRLAGGSYNEQFF.

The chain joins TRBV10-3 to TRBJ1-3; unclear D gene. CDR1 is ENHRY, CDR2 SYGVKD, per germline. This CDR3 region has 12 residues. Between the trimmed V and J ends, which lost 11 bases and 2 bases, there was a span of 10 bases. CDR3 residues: CAAGSTGNTIYF. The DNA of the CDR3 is TGTGCCGCCGGTAGCACTGGAAACACCATATATTTT.

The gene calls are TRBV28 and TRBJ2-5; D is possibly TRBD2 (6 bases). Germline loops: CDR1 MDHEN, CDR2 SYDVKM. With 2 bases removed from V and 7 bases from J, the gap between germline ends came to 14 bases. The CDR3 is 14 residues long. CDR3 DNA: TGTGCCAGCAGTTTAGTCGTTCCCGGGGGGACCCAGTACTTC. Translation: CASSLVVPGGTQYF.

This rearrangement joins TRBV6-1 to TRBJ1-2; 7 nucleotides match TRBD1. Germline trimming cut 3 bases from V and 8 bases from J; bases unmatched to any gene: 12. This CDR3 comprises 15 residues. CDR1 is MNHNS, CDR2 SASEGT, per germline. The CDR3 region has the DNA TGTGCCAGCAGTGACCGGTGGGGGACAGCCAACGGCTACACCTTC. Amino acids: CASSDRWGTANGYTF.

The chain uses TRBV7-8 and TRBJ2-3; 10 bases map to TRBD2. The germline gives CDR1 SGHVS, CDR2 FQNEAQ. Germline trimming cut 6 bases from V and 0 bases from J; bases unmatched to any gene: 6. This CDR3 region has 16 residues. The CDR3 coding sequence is TGTGCCAGCAGACCAGCGGGGGGGTTTAGCACAGATACGCAGTATTTT. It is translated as CASRPAGGFSTDTQYF.

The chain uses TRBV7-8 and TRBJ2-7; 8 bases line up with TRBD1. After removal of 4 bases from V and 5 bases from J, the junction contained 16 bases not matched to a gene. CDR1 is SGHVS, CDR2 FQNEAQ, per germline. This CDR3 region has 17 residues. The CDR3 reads CASSSTSDRGVKDEQYF. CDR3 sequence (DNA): TGTGCCAGCAGCTCGACCTCTGACAGGGGAGTAAAAGACGAGCAGTACTTC.

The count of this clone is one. The CDR3 sequence: CASSQPGVPYEQYF. The CDR3 region has the DNA TGTGCCAGCAGTCAGCCAGGGGTCCCCTACGAGCAGTACTTC. The V gene is TRBV2, the J gene TRBJ2-7, with D possibly TRBD1 on 6 matching bases. Germline V gene sequence: CDR1 SNHLY, CDR2 FYNNEI. The V gene lost 5 bases and the J gene lost 2 bases, with 13 bases spanning the gap. CDR3 length: 14 amino acids. The variable domain in full, completed from reference TRBV2 and TRBJ2-7, reads EPEVTQTPSHQVTQMGQEVILRCVPISNHLYFYWYRQILGQKVEFLVSFYNNEISEKSEIFDDQFSVERPDGSNFTLKIRSTKLEDSAMYFCASSQPGVPYEQYFGPGTRLTVT.

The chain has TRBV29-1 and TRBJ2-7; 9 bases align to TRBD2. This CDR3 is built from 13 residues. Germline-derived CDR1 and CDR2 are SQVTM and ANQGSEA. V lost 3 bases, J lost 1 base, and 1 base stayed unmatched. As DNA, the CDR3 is TGCAGCGTTGAGACTAGCGGTTCCTACGAGCAGTACTTC. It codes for CSVETSGSYEQYF.